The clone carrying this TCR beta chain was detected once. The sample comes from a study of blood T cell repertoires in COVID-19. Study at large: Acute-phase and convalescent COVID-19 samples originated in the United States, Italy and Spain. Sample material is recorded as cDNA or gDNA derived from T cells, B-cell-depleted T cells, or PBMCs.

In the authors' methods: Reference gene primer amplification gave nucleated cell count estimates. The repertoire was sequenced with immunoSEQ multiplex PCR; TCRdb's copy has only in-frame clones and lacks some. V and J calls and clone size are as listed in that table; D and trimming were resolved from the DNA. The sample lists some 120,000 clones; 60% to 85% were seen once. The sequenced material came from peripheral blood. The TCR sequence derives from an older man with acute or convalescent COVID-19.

As DNA, the CDR3 is TGTGCCAGCAGCGTATATAGCGGGGGCACCGGGGAGCTGTTTTTT. This translates into CASSVYSGGTGELFF. V usage is TRBV9 and J usage is TRBJ2-2; TRBD2 matches at 9 bases. Germline V gene sequence: CDR1 SGDLS, CDR2 YYNGEE. Trimming cost V 1 base and J 4 bases; bases outside gene matches: 2. This CDR3 is 15 amino acids long.